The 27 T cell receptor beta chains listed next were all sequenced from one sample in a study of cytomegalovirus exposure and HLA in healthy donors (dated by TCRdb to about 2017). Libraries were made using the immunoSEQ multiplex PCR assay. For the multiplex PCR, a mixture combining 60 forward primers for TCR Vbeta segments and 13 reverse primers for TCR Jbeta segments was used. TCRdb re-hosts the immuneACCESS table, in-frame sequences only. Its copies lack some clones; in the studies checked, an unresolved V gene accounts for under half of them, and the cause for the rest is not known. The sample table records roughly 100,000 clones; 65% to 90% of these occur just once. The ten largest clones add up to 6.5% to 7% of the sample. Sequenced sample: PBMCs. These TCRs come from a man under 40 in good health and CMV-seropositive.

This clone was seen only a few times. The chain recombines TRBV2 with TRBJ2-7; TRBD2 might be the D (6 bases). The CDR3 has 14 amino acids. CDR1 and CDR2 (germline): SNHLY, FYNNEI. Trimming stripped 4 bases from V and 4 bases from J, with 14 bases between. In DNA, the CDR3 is TGTGCCAGCAGTGTCGGGGGTTATAGGTACGAGCAGTACTTC. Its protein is CASSVGGYRYEQYF.

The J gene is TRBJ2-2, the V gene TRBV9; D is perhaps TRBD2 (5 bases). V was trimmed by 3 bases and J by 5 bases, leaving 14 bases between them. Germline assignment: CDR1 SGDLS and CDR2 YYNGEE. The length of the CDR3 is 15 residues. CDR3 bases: TGTGCCAGCAGCGAGCCCCCCCCGGGGACCGGGGAGCTGTTTTTT. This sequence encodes CASSEPPPGTGELFF.

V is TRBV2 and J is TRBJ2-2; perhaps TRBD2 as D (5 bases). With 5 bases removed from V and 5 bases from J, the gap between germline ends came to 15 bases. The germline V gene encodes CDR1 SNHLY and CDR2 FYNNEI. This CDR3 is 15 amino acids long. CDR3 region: CASSPRLLATGELFF. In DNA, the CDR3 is TGTGCCAGCAGTCCTAGACTACTGGCGACCGGGGAGCTGTTTTTT. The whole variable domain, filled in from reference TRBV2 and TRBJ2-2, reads EPEVTQTPSHQVTQMGQEVILRCVPISNHLYFYWYRQILGQKVEFLVSFYNNEISEKSEIFDDQFSVERPDGSNFTLKIRSTKLEDSAMYFCASSPRLLATGELFFGEGSRLTVL.

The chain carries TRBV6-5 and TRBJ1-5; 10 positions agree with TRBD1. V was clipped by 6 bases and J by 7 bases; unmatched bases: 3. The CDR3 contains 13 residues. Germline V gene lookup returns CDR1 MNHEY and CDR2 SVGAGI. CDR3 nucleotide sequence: TGTGCCAGCAGCCGGGACAGGGGCCAGCCCCAGCATTTT. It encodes CASSRDRGQPQHF.

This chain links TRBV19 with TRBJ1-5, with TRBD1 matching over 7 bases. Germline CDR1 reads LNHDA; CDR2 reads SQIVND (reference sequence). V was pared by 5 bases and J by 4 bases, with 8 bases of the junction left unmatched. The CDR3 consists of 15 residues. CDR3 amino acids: CASSSRGQRNQPQHF. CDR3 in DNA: TGTGCCAGTAGTTCCCGGGGACAGAGAAATCAGCCCCAGCATTTT. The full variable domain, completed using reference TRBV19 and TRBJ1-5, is DGGITQSPKYLFRKEGQNVTLSCEQNLNHDAMYWYRQDPGQGLRLIYYSQIVNDFQKGDIAEGYSVSREKKESFPLTVTSAQKNPTAFYLCASSSRGQRNQPQHFGDGTRLSIL.

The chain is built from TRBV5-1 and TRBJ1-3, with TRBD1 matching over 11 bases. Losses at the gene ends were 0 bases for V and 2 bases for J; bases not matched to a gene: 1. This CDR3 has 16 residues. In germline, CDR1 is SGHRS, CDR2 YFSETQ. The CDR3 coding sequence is TGCGCCAGCAGCTTGGGGACAGGGGGCCCTGGAAACACCATATATTTT. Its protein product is CASSLGTGGPGNTIYF. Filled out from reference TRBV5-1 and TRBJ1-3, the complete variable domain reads KAGVTQTPRYLIKTRGQQVTLSCSPISGHRSVSWYQQTPGQGLQFLFEYFSETQRNKGNFPGRFSGRQFSNSRSEMNVSTLELGDSALYLCASSLGTGGPGNTIYFGEGSWLTVV.

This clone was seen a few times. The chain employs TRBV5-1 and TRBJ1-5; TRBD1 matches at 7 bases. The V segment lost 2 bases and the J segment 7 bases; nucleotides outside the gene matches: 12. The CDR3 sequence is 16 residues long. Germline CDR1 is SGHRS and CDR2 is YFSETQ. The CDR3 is CASSLGDRQGGQPQHF. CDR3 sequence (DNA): TGCGCCAGCAGCTTAGGCGACCGACAGGGCGGGCAGCCCCAGCATTTT.

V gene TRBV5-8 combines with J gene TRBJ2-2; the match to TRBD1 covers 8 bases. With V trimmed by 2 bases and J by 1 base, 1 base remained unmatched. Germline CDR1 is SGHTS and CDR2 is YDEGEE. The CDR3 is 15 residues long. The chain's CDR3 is CASSLQGVNTGELFF. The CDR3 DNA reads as TGTGCCAGCAGCTTACAGGGGGTGAACACCGGGGAGCTGTTTTTT.

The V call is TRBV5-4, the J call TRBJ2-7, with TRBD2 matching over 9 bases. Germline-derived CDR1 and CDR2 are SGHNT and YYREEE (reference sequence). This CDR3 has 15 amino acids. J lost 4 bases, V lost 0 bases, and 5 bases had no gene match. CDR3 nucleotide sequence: TGTGCCAGCAGCTTGGGCGGGGGGGACCCTTACGAGCAGTACTTC. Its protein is CASSLGGGDPYEQYF.

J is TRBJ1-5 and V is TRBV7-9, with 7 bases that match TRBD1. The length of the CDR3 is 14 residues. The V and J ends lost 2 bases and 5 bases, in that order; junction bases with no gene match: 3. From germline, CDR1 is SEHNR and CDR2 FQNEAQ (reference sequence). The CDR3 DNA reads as TGTGCCAGCAGCTTAAGTCAGGGGGATCAGCCCCAGCATTTT. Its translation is CASSLSQGDQPQHF.

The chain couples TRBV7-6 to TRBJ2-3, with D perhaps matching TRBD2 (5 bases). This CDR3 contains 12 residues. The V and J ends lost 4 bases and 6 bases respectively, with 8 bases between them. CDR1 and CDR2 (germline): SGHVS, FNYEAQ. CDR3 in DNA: TGTGCCAGCAGCTCCTGGGAGGATACGCAGTATTTT. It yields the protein CASSSWEDTQYF.

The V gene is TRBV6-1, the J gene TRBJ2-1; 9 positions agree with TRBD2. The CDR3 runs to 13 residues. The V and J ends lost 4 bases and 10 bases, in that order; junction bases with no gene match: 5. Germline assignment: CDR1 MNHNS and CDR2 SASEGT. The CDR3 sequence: CASSGGLALEQFF. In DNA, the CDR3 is TGTGCCAGCAGTGGGGGACTAGCTTTGGAGCAGTTCTTC.

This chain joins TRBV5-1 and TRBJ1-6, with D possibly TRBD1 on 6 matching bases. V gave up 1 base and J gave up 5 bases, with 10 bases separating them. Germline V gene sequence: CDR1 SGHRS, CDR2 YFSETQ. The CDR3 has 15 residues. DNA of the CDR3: TGCGCCAGCAGCTTGTGGGCAGGGGATAATTCACCCCTCCACTTT. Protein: CASSLWAGDNSPLHF.

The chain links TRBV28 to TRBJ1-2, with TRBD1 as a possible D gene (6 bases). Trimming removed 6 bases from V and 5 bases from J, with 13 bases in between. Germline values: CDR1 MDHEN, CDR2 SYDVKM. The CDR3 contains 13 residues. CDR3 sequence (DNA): TGTGCCAGCAGGGGGGCCAAGCTGTATGGCTACACCTTC. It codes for CASRGAKLYGYTF.

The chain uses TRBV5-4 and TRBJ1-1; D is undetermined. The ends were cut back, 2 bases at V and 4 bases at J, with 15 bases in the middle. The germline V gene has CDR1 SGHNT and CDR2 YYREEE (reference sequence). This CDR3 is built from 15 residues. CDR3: CASSFRAGAATEAFF. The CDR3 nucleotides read TGTGCCAGCAGCTTCAGAGCGGGAGCGGCCACTGAAGCTTTCTTT.

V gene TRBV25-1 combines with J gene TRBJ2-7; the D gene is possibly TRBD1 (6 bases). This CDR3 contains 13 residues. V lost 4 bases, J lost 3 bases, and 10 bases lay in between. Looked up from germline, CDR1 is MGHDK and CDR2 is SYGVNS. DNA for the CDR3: TGTGCCAGCAGTGGGGACAAGGACTACGAGCAGTACTTC. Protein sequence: CASSGDKDYEQYF.

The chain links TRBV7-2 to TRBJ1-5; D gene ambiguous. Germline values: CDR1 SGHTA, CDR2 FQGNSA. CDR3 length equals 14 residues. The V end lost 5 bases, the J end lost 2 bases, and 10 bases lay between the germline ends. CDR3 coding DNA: TGTGCCAGCAGCCTAACGGGTGGCAATCAGCCCCAGCATTTT. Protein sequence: CASSLTGGNQPQHF. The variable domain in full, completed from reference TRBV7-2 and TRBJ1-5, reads GAGVSQSPSNKVTEKGKDVELRCDPISGHTALYWYRQSLGQGLEFLIYFQGNSAPDKSGLPSDRFSAERTGGSVSTLTIQRTQQEDSAVYLCASSLTGGNQPQHFGDGTRLSIL.

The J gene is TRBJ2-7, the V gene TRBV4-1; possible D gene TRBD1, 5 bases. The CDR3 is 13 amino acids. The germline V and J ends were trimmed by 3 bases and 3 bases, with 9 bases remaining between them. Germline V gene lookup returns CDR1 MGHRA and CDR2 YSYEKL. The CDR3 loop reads CASSQKDNYEQYF. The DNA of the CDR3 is TGCGCCAGCAGCCAGAAGGACAACTACGAGCAGTACTTC.

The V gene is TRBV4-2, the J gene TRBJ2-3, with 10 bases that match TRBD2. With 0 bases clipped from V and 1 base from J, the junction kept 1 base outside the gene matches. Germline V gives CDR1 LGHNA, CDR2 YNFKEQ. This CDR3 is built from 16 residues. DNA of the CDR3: TGTGCCAGCAGCCAAGACCTAGCGGGGGGCACAGATACGCAGTATTTT. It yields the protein CASSQDLAGGTDTQYF.

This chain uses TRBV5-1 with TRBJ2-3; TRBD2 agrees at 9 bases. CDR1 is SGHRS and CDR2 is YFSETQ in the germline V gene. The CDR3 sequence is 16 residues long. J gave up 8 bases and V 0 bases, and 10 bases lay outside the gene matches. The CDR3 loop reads CASSLAVGSGGGTQYF. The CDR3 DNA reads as TGCGCCAGCAGCTTGGCCGTTGGTAGCGGGGGAGGTACGCAGTATTTT.

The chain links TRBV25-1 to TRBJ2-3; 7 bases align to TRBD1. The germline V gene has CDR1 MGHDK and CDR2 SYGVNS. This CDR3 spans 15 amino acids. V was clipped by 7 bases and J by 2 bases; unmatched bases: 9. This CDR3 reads CASTLTGIPTDTQYF. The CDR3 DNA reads TGTGCCAGCACCCTGACAGGGATCCCCACAGATACGCAGTATTTT.

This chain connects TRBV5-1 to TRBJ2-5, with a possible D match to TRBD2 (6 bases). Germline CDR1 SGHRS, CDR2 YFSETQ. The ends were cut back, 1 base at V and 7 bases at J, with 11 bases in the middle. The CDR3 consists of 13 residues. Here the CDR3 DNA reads TGCGCCAGCAGCTTGAGGAGGGCTGGGACCCAGTACTTC. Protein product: CASSLRRAGTQYF.

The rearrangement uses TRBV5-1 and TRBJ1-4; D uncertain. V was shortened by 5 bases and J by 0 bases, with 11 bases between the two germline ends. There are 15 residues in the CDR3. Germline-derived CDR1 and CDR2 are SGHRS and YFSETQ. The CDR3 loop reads CASSRDGSTNEKLFF. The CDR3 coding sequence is TGCGCCAGCAGTCGCGACGGGTCAACTAATGAAAAACTGTTTTTT.

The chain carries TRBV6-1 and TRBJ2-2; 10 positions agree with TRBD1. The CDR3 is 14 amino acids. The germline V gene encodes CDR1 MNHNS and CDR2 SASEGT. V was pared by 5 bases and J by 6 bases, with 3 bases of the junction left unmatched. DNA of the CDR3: TGTGCCAGCAGTCGACAGGGGGCTGCCGGGGAGCTGTTTTTT. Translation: CASSRQGAAGELFF.

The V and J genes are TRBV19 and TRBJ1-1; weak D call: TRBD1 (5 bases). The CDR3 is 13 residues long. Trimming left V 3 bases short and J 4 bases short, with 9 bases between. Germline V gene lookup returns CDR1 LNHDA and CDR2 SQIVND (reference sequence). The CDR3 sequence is CASSMGGGTEAFF. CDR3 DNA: TGTGCCAGTAGTATGGGGGGGGGCACTGAAGCTTTCTTT.

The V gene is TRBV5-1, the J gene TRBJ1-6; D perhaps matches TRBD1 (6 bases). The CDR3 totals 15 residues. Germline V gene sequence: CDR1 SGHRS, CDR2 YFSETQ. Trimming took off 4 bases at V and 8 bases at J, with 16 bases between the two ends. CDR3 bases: TGCGCCAGCAGCCCAGACAGGTCAAAGGATTCACCCCTCCACTTT. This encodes CASSPDRSKDSPLHF.

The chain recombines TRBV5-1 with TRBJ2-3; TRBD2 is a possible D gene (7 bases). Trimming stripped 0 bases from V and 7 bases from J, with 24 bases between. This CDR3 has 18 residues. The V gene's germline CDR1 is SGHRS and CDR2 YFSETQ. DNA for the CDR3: TGCGCCAGCAGCTTGGGTCTTCCTGGGGGGGGCCCCGACTATACGCAGTATTTT. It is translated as CASSLGLPGGGPDYTQYF.